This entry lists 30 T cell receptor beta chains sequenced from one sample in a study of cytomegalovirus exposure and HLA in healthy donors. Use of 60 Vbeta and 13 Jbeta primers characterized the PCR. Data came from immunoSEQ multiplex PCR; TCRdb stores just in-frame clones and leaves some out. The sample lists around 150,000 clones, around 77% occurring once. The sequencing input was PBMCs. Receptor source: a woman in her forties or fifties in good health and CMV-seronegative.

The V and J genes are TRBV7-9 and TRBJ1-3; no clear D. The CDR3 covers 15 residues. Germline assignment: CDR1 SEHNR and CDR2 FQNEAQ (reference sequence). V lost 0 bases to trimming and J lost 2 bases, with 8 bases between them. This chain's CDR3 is CASSLAVSAGNTIYF. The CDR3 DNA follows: TGTGCCAGCAGCTTAGCGGTGTCAGCTGGAAACACCATATATTTT.

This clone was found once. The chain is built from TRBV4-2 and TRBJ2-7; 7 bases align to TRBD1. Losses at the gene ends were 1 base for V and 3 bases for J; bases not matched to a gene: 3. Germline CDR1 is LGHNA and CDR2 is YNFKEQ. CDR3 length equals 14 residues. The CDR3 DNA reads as TGTGCCAGCAGCCAAGGAGGGGGCATCTACGAGCAGTACTTC. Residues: CASSQGGGIYEQYF.

The CDR3 nucleotides read TGTGCCAGCACCCCGAGGCAGGGGTTCGATTCACCCCTCCACTTT. Translation: CASTPRQGFDSPLHF. The chain employs TRBV2 and TRBJ1-6; D might be TRBD1 (6 bases). V was pared by 7 bases and J by 8 bases, with 18 bases between. The CDR3 covers 15 residues. The V gene's germline CDR1 is SNHLY and CDR2 FYNNEI.

Here the CDR3 DNA reads TGTGCCAGCAGCTCGGGGGGTTCCTACAATGAGCAGTTCTTC. This sequence encodes CASSSGGSYNEQFF. The rearrangement links TRBV5-4 to TRBJ2-1; 7 bases line up with TRBD2. This CDR3 has 14 residues. V was clipped by 3 bases and J by 1 base; unmatched bases: 1. Germline-derived CDR1 and CDR2 are SGHNT and YYREEE (reference sequence).

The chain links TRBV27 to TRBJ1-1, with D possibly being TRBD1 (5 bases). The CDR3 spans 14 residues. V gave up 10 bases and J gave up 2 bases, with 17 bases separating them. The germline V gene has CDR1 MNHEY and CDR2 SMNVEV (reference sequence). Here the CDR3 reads CATALIGQNTEAFF. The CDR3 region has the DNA TGTGCCACCGCCTTAATAGGACAAAACACTGAAGCTTTCTTT.

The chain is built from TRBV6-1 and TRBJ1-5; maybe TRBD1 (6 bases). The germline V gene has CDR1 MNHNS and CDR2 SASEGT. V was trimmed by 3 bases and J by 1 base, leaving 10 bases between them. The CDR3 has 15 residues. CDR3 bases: TGTGCCAGCAGTGATACAGGGCTGAGCAATCAGCCCCAGCATTTT. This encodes CASSDTGLSNQPQHF.

CDR3 loop: CASSDGWGGRDTEAFF. DNA of the CDR3: TGTGCCAGCAGTGACGGGTGGGGGGGCAGAGACACTGAAGCTTTCTTT. This chain joins TRBV2 and TRBJ1-1; TRBD1 might be the D (6 bases). The CDR3 is 16 residues long. Germline V gene lookup returns CDR1 SNHLY and CDR2 FYNNEI. Trimming took 3 bases from V and 3 from J, leaving 17 bases between them.

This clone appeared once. The CDR3 loop is CASSSTAGKNTEAFF. The CDR3 DNA reads TGTGCCAGCAGCTCCACCGCGGGAAAGAACACTGAAGCTTTCTTT. The chain carries TRBV7-9 and TRBJ1-1; D is uncertain. Between the trimmed V and J ends, which lost 4 bases and 1 base, there was a span of 13 bases. CDR3 length: 15 amino acids. In germline, CDR1 is SEHNR, CDR2 FQNEAQ (reference sequence). The full variable domain, rest sourced from reference TRBV7-9 and TRBJ1-1, is DTGVSQNPRHKITKRGQNVTFRCDPISEHNRLYWYRQTLGQGPEFLTYFQNEAQLEKSRLLSDRFSAERPKGSFSTLEIQRTEQGDSAMYLCASSSTAGKNTEAFFGQGTRLTVV.

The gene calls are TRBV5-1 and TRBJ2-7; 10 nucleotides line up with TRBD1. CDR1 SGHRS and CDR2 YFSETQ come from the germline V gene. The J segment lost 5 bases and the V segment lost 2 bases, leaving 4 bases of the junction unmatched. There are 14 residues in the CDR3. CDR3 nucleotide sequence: TGCGCCAGCAGCTTAGTAGGACAGGGGGACGAGCAGTACTTC. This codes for CASSLVGQGDEQYF.

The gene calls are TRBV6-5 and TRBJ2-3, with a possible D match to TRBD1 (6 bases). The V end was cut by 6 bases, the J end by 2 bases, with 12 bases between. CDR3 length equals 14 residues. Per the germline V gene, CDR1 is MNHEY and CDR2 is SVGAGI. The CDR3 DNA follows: TGTGCCAGCAGGTATGGACAGCTCACAGATACGCAGTATTTT. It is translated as CASRYGQLTDTQYF.

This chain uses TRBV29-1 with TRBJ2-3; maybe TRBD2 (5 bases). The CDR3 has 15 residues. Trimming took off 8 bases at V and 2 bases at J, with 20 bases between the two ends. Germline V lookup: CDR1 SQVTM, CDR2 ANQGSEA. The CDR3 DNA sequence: TGCAGCTTCACTCCCCGGACGGGATACACAGATACGCAGTATTTT. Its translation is CSFTPRTGYTDTQYF.

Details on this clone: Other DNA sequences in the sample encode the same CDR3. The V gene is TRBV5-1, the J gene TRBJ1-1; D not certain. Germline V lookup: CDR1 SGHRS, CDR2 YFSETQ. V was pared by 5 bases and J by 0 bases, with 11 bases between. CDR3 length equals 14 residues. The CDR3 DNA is TGCGCCAGCAGACAACAGAGCATGAACACTGAAGCTTTCTTT. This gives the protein CASRQQSMNTEAFF.

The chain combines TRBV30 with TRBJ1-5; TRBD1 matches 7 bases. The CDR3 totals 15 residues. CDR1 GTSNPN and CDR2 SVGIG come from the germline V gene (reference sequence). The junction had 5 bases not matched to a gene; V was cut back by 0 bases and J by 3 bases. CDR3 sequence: CAWSVGGSFNQPQHF. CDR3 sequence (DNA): TGTGCCTGGAGTGTAGGGGGCTCGTTCAATCAGCCCCAGCATTTT.

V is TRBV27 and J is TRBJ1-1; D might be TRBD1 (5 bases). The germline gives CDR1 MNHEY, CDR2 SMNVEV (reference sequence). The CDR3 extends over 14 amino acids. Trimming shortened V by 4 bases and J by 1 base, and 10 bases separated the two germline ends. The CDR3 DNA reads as TGTGCCAGCAGTTCACAGGCTAGGAACACTGAAGCTTTCTTT. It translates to CASSSQARNTEAFF.

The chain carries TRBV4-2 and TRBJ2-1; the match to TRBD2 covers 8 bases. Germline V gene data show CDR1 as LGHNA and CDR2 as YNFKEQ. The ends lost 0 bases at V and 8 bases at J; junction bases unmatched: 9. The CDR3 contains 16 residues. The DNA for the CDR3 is TGTGCCAGCAGCCAAGAATTAGCGGGGTCGCTCCATGAGCAGTTCTTC. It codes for CASSQELAGSLHEQFF.

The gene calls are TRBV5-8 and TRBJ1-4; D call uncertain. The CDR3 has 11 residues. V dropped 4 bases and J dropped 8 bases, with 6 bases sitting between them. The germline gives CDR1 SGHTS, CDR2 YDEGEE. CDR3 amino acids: CASSRYEKLFF. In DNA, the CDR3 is TGTGCCAGCAGCCGGTACGAAAAACTGTTTTTT.

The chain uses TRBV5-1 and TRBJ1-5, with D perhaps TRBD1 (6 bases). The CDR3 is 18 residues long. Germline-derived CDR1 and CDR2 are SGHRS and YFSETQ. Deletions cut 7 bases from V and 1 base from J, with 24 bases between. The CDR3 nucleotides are TGCGCCAGCCTCTCTAAGGGAAGCAGGGGAATGAGCAATCAGCCCCAGCATTTT. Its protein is CASLSKGSRGMSNQPQHF.

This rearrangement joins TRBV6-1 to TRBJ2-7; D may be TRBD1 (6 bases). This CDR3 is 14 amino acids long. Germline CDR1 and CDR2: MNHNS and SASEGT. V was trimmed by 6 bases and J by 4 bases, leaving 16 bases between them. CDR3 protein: CASSMDRNLYEQYF. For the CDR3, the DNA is TGTGCCAGCAGCATGGACAGAAACCTTTACGAGCAGTACTTC.

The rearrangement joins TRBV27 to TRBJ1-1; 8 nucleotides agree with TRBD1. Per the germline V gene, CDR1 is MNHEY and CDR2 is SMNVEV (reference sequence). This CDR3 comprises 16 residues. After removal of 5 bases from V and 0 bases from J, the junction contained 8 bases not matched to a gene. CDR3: CASSNDRGGVNTEAFF. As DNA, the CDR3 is TGTGCCAGCAGTAACGACAGGGGAGGAGTGAACACTGAAGCTTTCTTT.

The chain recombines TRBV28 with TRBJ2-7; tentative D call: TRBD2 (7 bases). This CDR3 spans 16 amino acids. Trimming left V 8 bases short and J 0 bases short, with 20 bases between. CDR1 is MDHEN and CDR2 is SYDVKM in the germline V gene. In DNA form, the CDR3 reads TGTGCCAGCGCCACAAACCGGGGGGCATCCTCCTACGAGCAGTACTTC. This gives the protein CASATNRGASSYEQYF.

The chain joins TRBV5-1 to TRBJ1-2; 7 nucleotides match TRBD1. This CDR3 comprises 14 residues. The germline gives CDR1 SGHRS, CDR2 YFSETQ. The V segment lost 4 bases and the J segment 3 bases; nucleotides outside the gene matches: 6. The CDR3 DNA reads TGCGCCAGCAGCATGGAGGGGGCATACTATGGCTACACCTTC. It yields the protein CASSMEGAYYGYTF.

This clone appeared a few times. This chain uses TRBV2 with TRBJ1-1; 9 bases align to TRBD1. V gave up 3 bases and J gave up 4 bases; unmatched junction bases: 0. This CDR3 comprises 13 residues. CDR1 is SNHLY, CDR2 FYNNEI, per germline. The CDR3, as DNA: TGTGCCAGCAGTGAGGACAGGGGCACTGAAGCTTTCTTT. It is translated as CASSEDRGTEAFF.

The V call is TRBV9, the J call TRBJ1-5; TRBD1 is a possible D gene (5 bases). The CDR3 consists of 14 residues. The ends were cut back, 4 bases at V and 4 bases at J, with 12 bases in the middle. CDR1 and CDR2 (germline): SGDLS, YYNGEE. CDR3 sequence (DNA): TGTGCCAGCAGCCTGGGGGGGGATAATCAGCCCCAGCATTTT. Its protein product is CASSLGGDNQPQHF.

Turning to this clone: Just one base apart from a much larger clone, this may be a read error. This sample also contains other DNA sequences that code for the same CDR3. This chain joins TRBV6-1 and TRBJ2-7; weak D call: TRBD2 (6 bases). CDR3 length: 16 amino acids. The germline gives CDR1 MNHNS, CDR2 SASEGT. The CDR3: CASSEFPGSGSYEQYF. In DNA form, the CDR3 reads TGTGCCAGCAGTGAATTCCCCGGTAGCGGATCCTACGAGCAGTATTTC.

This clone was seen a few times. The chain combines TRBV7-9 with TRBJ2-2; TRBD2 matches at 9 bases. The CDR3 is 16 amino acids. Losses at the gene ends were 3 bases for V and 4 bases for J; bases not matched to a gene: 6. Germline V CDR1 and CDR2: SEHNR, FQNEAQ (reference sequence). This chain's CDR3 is CASSFSRGGGTGELFF. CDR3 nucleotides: TGTGCCAGCAGCTTCTCTCGCGGGGGGGGCACCGGGGAGCTGTTTTTT.

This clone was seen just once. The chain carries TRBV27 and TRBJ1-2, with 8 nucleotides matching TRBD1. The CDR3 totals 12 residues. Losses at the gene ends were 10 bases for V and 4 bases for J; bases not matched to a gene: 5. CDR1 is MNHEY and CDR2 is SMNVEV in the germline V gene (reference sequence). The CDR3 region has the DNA TGTGCCACCCTGGACAGGGCCTATGGCTACACCTTC. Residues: CATLDRAYGYTF.

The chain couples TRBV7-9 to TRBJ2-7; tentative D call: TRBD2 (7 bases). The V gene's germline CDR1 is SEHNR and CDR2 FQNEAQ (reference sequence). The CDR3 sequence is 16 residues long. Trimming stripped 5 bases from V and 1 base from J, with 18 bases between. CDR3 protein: CASSELSGGLSYEQYF. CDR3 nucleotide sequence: TGTGCCAGCAGCGAGCTGTCGGGGGGCCTTTCCTACGAGCAGTACTTC.

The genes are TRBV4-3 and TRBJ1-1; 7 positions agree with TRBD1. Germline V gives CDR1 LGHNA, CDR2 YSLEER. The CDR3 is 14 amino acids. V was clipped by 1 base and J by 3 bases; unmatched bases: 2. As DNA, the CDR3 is TGCGCCAGCAGCCAAGCCAGGGGGGACACTGAAGCTTTCTTT. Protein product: CASSQARGDTEAFF.

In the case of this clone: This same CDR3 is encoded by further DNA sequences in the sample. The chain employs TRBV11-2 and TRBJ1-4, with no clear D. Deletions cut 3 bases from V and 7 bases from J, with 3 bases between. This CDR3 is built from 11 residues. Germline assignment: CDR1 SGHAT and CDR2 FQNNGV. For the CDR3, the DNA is TGTGCCAGCAGCTTCTCTGAAAAACTGTTTTTT. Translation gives CASSFSEKLFF. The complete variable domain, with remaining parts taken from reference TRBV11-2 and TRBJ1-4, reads EAGVAQSPRYKIIEKRQSVAFWCNPISGHATLYWYQQILGQGPKLLIQFQNNGVVDDSQLPKDRFSAERLKGVDSTLKIQPAKLEDSAVYLCASSFSEKLFFGSGTQLSVL.

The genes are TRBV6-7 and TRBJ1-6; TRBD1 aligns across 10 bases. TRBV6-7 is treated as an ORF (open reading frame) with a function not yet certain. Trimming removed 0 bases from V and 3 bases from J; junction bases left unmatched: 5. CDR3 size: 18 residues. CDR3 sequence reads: CASSYSEDRGLYNSPLHF. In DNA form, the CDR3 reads TGTGCCAGCAGTTACTCGGAAGACAGGGGGCTCTATAATTCACCCCTCCACTTT.